This T cell receptor beta chain originates from a study of shared clonotypes between healthy human individuals. As to this clone: Its matching antigen is unknown.

General study results and limits: It was observed that roughly 5.4% of naive CD4 clonotypes were shared across a few donors.

Each sorted subset replicate got 200 ng genomic DNA, roughly 33,000 genomes. TCRdb's table, derived via immunoSEQ multiplex PCR, lists solely in-frame clones and lacks some. The table has a few million clones, 85% to 95% seen once; the top ten hold around 0.14%. Both subsets, CD45RA+ naive and CD45RA-negative memory, were split from the CD4+ cells. This CDR3 comprises 15 residues. Germline CDR1 MDHEN, CDR2 SYDVKM. V dropped 5 bases and J dropped 0 bases, with 10 bases sitting between them. The gene calls are TRBV28 and TRBJ2-2; no firm D call. This receptor was identified in a man younger than 35 in good health. The specimen was naive CD4+ T cells sorted from blood. The subset is: CD45RA+ positively selected. CDR3 bases: TGTGCCAGCAGTCCCACAAGACCGAACACCGGGGAGCTGTTTTTT. This gives the protein CASSPTRPNTGELFF.